This T cell receptor beta chain was sequenced during a study of T cell responses to AZD1222 COVID-19 vaccine. Overall study context: Second-dose schedules of about 4 or about 12 weeks were combined. Overall study results and limits: Mostly white British, mostly female donors; authors suggested clonal diversity may be underestimated. The study reported that nearly half of spike-specific TCRs target unmutated variant regions.

On this clone: Its antigen is not identified.

The CDR3 spans 15 residues. The germline V gene has CDR1 LGHNT and CDR2 FRNRAP. Deletions cut 1 base from V and 8 bases from J, with 17 bases between. Produced via immunoSEQ multiplex PCR; TCRdb's table is partial and in-frame only. The sample consists of about 68,000 clones, around 83% of them appearing once. This sequence originates from an adult in good health. The sequenced sample was peripheral blood, obtained on day 0 of AZD1222 vaccination. The chain is built from TRBV12-5 and TRBJ1-2; D unclear. CDR3 sequence reads: CASGLAVTRGGGYTF. The CDR3 coding sequence is TGTGCTAGTGGTTTGGCCGTTACTCGGGGTGGAGGCTACACCTTC.